Sequencing of this TCR beta chain was carried out in a study of blood T cell repertoires in COVID-19. Study summary: Acute-phase and convalescent COVID-19 samples originated in the United States, Italy and Spain.

In the authors' workflow: Counts of nucleated cells, estimated from reference gene primer amplification, were obtained. Generated by immunoSEQ multiplex PCR, the TCRdb table keeps only in-frame clones and is missing some. D and trimming come from the DNA, and the V and J calls and clone size come from that table. Here the sample spans some 700,000 clones, 90% being singletons. The germline V gene encodes CDR1 MNHNY and CDR2 SVGAGI (reference sequence). The CDR3 has 13 residues. V was shortened by 11 bases and J by 2 bases, with 16 bases between the two germline ends. The specimen sequenced was peripheral blood. The TCR originated in a woman between 18 and 29 years old with acute or convalescent COVID-19. V usage is TRBV6-6 and J usage is TRBJ2-7; D ambiguous. The DNA for the CDR3 is TGTGCCGCGTCGGCGCTGGGCCCCTACGAGCAGTACTTC. Protein product: CAASALGPYEQYF.